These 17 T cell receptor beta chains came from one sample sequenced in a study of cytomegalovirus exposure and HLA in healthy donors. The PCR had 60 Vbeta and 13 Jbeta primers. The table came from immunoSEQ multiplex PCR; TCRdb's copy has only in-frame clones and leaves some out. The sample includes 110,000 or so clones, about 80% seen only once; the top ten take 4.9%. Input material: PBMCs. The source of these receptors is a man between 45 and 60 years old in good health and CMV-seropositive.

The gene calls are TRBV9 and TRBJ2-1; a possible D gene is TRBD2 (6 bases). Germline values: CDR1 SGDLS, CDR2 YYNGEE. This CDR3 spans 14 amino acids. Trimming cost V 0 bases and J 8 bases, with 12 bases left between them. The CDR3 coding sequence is TGTGCCAGCAGCGTAGAGCGGAGGGCCTATGAGCAGTTCTTC. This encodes CASSVERRAYEQFF.

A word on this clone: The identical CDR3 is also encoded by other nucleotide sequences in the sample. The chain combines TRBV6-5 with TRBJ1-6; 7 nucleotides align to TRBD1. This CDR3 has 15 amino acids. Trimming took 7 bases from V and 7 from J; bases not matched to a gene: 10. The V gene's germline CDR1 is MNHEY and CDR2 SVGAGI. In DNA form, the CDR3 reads TGTGCCAGCACGACGACAGGGATAGGGAATTCACCCCTCCACTTT. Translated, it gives CASTTTGIGNSPLHF.

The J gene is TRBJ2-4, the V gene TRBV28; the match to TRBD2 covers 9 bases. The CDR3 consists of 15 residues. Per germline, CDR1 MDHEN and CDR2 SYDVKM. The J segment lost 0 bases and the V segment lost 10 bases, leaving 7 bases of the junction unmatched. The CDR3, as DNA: TGTGCCATCTCAGCGGGGGGATTAGCCAAAAACATTCAGTACTTC. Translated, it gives CAISAGGLAKNIQYF.

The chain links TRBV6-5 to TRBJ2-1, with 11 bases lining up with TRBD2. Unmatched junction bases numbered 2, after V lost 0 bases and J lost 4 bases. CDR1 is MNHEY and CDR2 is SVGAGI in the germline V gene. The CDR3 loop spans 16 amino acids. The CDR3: CASSYSLAGGYNEQFF. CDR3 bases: TGTGCCAGCAGTTACTCTCTAGCGGGGGGATACAATGAGCAGTTCTTC.

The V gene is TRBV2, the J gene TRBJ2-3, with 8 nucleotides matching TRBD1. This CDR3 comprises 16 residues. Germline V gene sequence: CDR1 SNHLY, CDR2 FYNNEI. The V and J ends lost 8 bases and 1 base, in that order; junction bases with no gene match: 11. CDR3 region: CASRLSTGAGTDTQYF. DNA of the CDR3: TGTGCCAGCCGCCTCTCGACAGGGGCGGGCACAGATACGCAGTATTTT.

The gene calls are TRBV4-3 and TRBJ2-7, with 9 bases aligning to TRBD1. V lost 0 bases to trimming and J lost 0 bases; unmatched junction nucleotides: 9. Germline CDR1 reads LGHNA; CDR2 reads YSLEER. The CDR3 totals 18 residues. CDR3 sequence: CASSQDLPGTGISYEQYF. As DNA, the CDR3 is TGCGCCAGCAGCCAAGATCTGCCCGGGACAGGGATCTCCTACGAGCAGTACTTC.

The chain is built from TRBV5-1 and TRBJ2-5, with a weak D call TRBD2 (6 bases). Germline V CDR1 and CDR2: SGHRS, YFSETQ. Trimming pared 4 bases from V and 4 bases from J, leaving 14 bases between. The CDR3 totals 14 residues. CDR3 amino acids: CASSGRRRGETQYF. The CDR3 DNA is TGCGCCAGCAGCGGGAGGCGTAGGGGAGAGACCCAGTACTTC.

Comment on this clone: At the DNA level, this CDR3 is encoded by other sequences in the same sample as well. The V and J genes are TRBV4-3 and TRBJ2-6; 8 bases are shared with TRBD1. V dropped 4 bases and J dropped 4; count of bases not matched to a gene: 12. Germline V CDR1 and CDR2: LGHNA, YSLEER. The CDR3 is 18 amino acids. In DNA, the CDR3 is TGCGCCAGCAGCCCATTGGGGACAGGCTTTACGGGGGCCAACGTCCTGACTTTC. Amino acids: CASSPLGTGFTGANVLTF.

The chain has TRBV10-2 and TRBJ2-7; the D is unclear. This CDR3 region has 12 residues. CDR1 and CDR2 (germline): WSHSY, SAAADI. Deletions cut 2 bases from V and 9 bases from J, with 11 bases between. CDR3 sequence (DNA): TGCGCCAGCAGTGAGAAGAGTTACTTGCAGTACTTC. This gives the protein CASSEKSYLQYF.

This chain's CDR3 is CASSYSKTAGRQGAFF. The CDR3 DNA is TGTGCCAGCAGTTACTCTAAGACGGCCGGGCGACAGGGAGCTTTCTTT. This chain connects TRBV6-5 to TRBJ1-1; 7 bases map to TRBD1. Trimming cost V 0 bases and J 10 bases; bases outside gene matches: 14. From germline, CDR1 is MNHEY and CDR2 SVGAGI. The CDR3 has 16 residues.

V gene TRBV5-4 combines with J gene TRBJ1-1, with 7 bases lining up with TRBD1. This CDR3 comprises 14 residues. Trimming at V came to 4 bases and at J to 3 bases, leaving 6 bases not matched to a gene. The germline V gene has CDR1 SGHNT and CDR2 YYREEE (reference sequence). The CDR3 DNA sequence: TGTGCCAGCAGCGAAAGGGGGCGGGACACTGAAGCTTTCTTT. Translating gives CASSERGRDTEAFF. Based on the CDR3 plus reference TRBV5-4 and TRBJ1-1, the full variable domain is ETGVTQSPTHLIKTRGQQVTLRCSSQSGHNTVSWYQQALGQGPQFIFQYYREEENGRGNFPPRFSGLQFPNYSSELNVNALELDDSALYLCASSERGRDTEAFFGQGTRLTVV.

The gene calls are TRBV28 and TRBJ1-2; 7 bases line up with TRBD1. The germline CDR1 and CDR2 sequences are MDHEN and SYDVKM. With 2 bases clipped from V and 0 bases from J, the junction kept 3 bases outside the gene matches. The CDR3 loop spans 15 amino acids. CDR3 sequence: CASSLGDSPNYGYTF. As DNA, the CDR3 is TGTGCCAGCAGTTTAGGGGACAGCCCTAACTATGGCTACACCTTC.

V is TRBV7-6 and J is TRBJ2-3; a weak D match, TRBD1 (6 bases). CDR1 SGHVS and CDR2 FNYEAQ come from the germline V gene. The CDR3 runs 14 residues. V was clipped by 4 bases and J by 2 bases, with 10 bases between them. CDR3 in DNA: TGTGCCAGCAGCTACAGGACAGACACAGATACGCAGTATTTT. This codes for CASSYRTDTDTQYF.

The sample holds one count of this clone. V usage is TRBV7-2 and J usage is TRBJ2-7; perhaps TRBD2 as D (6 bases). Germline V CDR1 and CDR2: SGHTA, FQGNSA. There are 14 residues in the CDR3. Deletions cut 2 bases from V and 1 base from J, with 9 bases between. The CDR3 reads CASSLSGLSYEQYF. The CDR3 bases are TGTGCCAGCAGCTTAAGCGGGCTATCCTACGAGCAGTACTTC.

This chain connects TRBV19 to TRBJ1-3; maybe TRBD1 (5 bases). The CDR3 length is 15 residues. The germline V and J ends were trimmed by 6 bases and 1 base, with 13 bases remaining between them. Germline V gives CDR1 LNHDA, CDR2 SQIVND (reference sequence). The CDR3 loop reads CASRTTRGSGNTIYF. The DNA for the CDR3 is TGTGCCAGTAGAACGACGCGGGGGTCTGGAAACACCATATATTTT.

In DNA form, the CDR3 reads TGCAGCGTTGTTCCTAGCGGGGTTACCGGGGAGCTGTTTTTT. This codes for CSVVPSGVTGELFF. This chain uses TRBV29-1 with TRBJ2-2; 9 bases are shared with TRBD2. V trimming: 4 bases; J trimming: 5 bases; junction bases outside the gene matches: 5. CDR3 length equals 14 residues. CDR1 is SQVTM, CDR2 ANQGSEA, per germline.

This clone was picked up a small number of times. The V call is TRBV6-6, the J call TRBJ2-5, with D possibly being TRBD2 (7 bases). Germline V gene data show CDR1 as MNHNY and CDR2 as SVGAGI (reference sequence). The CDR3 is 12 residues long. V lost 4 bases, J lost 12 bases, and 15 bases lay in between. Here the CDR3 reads CASSWGGGDKYF. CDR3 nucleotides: TGTGCCAGCAGTTGGGGTGGGGGGGACAAGTACTTC.